These 29 T cell receptor beta chains were all obtained from the same sample, sequenced in a study of shared clonotypes between healthy human individuals. Sequencing used immunoSEQ multiplex PCR; TCRdb keeps in-frame clones, though not all of them. This table has around 990,000 clones, about 72% appearing once. The sample taken for sequencing was memory CD4+ T cells from PBMCs. Subset indicated: CD45RA-negative fraction. The receptors come from a man between 18 and 35 years old in good health. Some clones in this sample may be carry-over from other donors' samples.

J is TRBJ2-3 and V is TRBV7-2; weak D call: TRBD2 (5 bases). V lost 1 base, J lost 5 bases, and 10 bases lay in between. The CDR3 runs 14 residues. Germline V gives CDR1 SGHTA, CDR2 FQGNSA. The CDR3 sequence: CASSLVTGRDTQYF. CDR3 coding DNA: TGTGCCAGCAGCTTAGTGACGGGGAGAGATACGCAGTATTTT.

CDR3 region: CASSPARDRAYEQYF. CDR3 DNA sequence: TGTGCCAGCAGCCCCGCCCGAGACAGGGCCTACGAGCAGTACTTC. The chain uses TRBV7-2 and TRBJ2-7; TRBD1 matches 7 bases. CDR1 and CDR2 (germline): SGHTA, FQGNSA. Losses at the gene ends were 5 bases for V and 2 bases for J; bases not matched to a gene: 9. The CDR3 length is 15 residues.

The chain combines TRBV27 with TRBJ2-5; maybe TRBD2 (5 bases). The J call may be incorrect, as the DNA end agrees better with TRBJ2-7. CDR3 length: 13 amino acids. Germline CDR1 MNHEY, CDR2 SMNVEV (reference sequence). The CDR3 spells CASSLSAAYEQYF. In nucleotides, the CDR3 is TGTGCCAGCAGTTTATCAGCGGCCTACGAGCAGTACTTC.

This clone appeared a single time. This chain links TRBV4-3 with TRBJ2-5, with D uncertain. Looked up from germline, CDR1 is LGHNA and CDR2 is YSLEER. This CDR3 contains 14 residues. Trimming cost V 0 bases and J 4 bases, with 9 bases left between them. This CDR3 reads CASSQDLRGETQYF. The CDR3 coding sequence is TGCGCCAGCAGCCAAGATCTTCGCGGAGAGACCCAGTACTTC.

V and J are TRBV11-3 and TRBJ2-7; 8 positions agree with TRBD1. This CDR3 spans 14 amino acids. CDR1 and CDR2 from the germline V gene are SGHNT and YENEEA. Germline trimming cut 3 bases from V and 6 bases from J; bases unmatched to any gene: 7. The CDR3 DNA reads TGTGCCAGCAGCTTCGGCAGGGGGCGAGGCGAGCAGTACTTC. Protein sequence: CASSFGRGRGEQYF.

This clone showed up just a few times. In the same sample, other DNA sequences code for this CDR3. The chain recombines TRBV29-1 with TRBJ2-1; no clear D. The CDR3 loop spans 11 amino acids. V was trimmed by 7 bases and J by 8 bases, leaving 12 bases between them. Germline assignment: CDR1 SQVTM and CDR2 ANQGSEA. CDR3 amino acids: CSATSSDEQFF. DNA of the CDR3: TGCAGCGCCACCTCGTCGGATGAGCAGTTCTTC.

This clone has a handful of counts. The chain is built from TRBV7-2 and TRBJ2-5; D might be TRBD1 (5 bases). The CDR3 sequence is 14 residues long. Germline lookup yields CDR1 SGHTA and CDR2 FQGNSA. V gave up 3 bases and J gave up 5 bases, with 13 bases separating them. In DNA form, the CDR3 reads TGTGCCAGCAGCTTGGGATGGGGCGCGGAGACCCAGTACTTC. Encoded protein: CASSLGWGAETQYF.

The gene calls are TRBV27 and TRBJ2-3, with 11 nucleotides matching TRBD2. CDR1 and CDR2 from the germline V gene are MNHEY and SMNVEV (reference sequence). This CDR3 is 16 amino acids long. Trimming removed 2 bases from V and 5 bases from J; junction bases left unmatched: 6. DNA for the CDR3: TGTGCCAGCAGTTTAAGGCTAGCGGGAGGAGGAGATACGCAGTATTTT. It translates to CASSLRLAGGGDTQYF.

This clone was detected only once. This chain joins TRBV27 and TRBJ2-1; 7 bases match TRBD2. After removal of 2 bases from V and 5 bases from J, the junction contained 6 bases not matched to a gene. The germline CDR1 and CDR2 sequences are MNHEY and SMNVEV (reference sequence). This CDR3 contains 15 residues. The CDR3 DNA reads TGTGCCAGCAGTTTAAGGCGGGAGTTGGACAATGAGCAGTTCTTC. It is translated as CASSLRRELDNEQFF.

The V gene is TRBV5-1, the J gene TRBJ2-5; 8 bases match TRBD2. The trim removed 0 bases at V and 8 bases at J, leaving 12 bases unmatched. Per germline, CDR1 SGHRS and CDR2 YFSETQ. This CDR3 is built from 16 residues. The CDR3 DNA follows: TGCGCCAGCAGCTTGGTAGAAACTAGACTAGCGATAACCCAGTACTTC. Protein sequence: CASSLVETRLAITQYF.

The rearrangement joins TRBV18 to TRBJ2-3; D may be TRBD2 (5 bases). V shed 3 bases and J shed 2 bases, with 12 bases lying between them. CDR1 and CDR2 from the germline V gene are KGHSH and LQKENI. The CDR3 covers 15 residues. CDR3 sequence reads: CASSPGVGFTDTQYF. The CDR3 nucleotides read TGTGCCAGCTCACCCGGGGTTGGCTTCACAGATACGCAGTATTTT.

This clone was recorded only once. The chain uses TRBV29-1 and TRBJ2-1; the match to TRBD2 covers 12 bases. Germline CDR1 is SQVTM and CDR2 is ANQGSEA. This CDR3 region has 14 residues. J lost 9 bases, V lost 8 bases, and 11 bases had no gene match. The CDR3 is CSWERTSGNSEQFF. CDR3 DNA sequence: TGCAGCTGGGAGAGGACTAGCGGGAATAGTGAGCAGTTCTTC.

The chain is built from TRBV6-5 and TRBJ2-7, with 10 bases matching TRBD1. CDR3 size: 14 residues. The V segment lost 5 bases and the J segment 4 bases; nucleotides outside the gene matches: 5. Germline CDR1 reads MNHEY; CDR2 reads SVGAGI. The CDR3 reads CASSPRQGAYEQYF. CDR3 in DNA: TGTGCCAGCAGTCCCAGACAGGGGGCTTACGAGCAGTACTTC.

As concerns this clone: One end of the junction varies from germline; a read error may be responsible. The sample has other DNA sequences that encode this CDR3 too. The V call is TRBV7-9, the J call TRBJ2-2; tentatively, D is TRBD2 (5 bases). The V gene's germline CDR1 is SEHNR and CDR2 FQNEAQ (reference sequence). The CDR3 extends over 14 amino acids. The CDR3 sequence is CASSQRWNTGELFF. The DNA of the CDR3 is TGTGCCAGCAGCCAACGATGGAACACCGGGGAGCTGTTCTTT.

The CDR3 bases are TGTGCCAGCAGTTTGAATCGCGGCCTACTCGCAGGGAACACTGAAGCTTTCTTT. Translated: CASSLNRGLLAGNTEAFF. The chain couples TRBV27 to TRBJ1-1, with D unresolved. The CDR3 extends over 18 amino acids. Germline V CDR1 and CDR2: MNHEY, SMNVEV (reference sequence). V lost 3 bases and J lost 1, with 21 bases in between.

Worth noting for this clone: Other DNA variants within this sample encode the same CDR3. This chain connects TRBV20-1 to TRBJ2-7; D is uncertain. Trimming left V 6 bases short and J 3 bases short, with 6 bases between. Germline CDR1 DFQATT, CDR2 SNEGSKA (reference sequence). This CDR3 has 10 amino acids. The CDR3 nucleotides are TGCAGTGCCGCGGACTACGAGCAGTACTTC. It translates to CSAADYEQYF.

The rearrangement uses TRBV6-6 and TRBJ2-7; D not resolved. Germline V gives CDR1 MNHNY, CDR2 SVGAGI (reference sequence). V was clipped by 4 bases and J by 6 bases, with 10 bases between them. CDR3 size: 12 residues. The CDR3 loop reads CASSFGPFEQYF. Written as DNA, the CDR3 is TGTGCCAGCAGTTTCGGACCATTCGAGCAGTACTTC.

The chain joins TRBV7-8 to TRBJ2-6; D is possibly TRBD2 (5 bases). The CDR3 has 16 amino acids. Trimming pared 1 base from V and 0 bases from J, leaving 7 bases between. CDR1 is SGHVS, CDR2 FQNEAQ, per germline. This chain's CDR3 is CASSLVGGSGANVLTF. For the CDR3, the DNA is TGTGCCAGCAGCTTAGTTGGAGGCTCTGGGGCCAACGTCCTGACTTTC.

This chain uses TRBV30 with TRBJ1-1; D remains ambiguous. V was trimmed by 5 bases and J by 1 base, leaving 14 bases between them. The CDR3 runs to 14 residues. The germline V gene has CDR1 GTSNPN and CDR2 SVGIG (reference sequence). CDR3 bases: TGTGCCTGGGTACACCCTGTGGGGAACACTGAAGCTTTCTTT. It yields the protein CAWVHPVGNTEAFF. Filled out from reference TRBV30 and TRBJ1-1, the complete variable domain reads SQTIHQWPATLVQPVGSPLSLECTVEGTSNPNLYWYRQAAGRGLQLLFYSVGIGQISSEVPQNLSASRPQDRQFILSSKKLLLSDSGFYLCAWVHPVGNTEAFFGQGTRLTVV.

The chain couples TRBV10-3 to TRBJ2-6; a possible D gene is TRBD1 (5 bases). V was cut by 8 bases and J by 1 base, with 6 bases left in between. The CDR3 has 13 amino acids. Germline CDR1 ENHRY, CDR2 SYGVKD. The CDR3 nucleotides are TGTGCCATCGCAGGGTCTGGGGCCAACGTCCTGACTTTC. This encodes CAIAGSGANVLTF.

The chain carries TRBV2 and TRBJ2-7; D is possibly TRBD2 (6 bases). CDR3 length: 13 residues. Germline CDR1 and CDR2: SNHLY and FYNNEI. The germline V and J ends were trimmed by 4 bases and 3 bases, with 10 bases remaining between them. The CDR3 region is CASSAGTLYEQYF. CDR3 bases: TGTGCCAGCAGTGCCGGGACTCTCTACGAGCAGTACTTC.

The chain uses TRBV7-2 and TRBJ2-5; 7 positions match TRBD2. CDR3 length: 13 amino acids. Germline CDR1 and CDR2: SGHTA and FQGNSA. Losses at the gene ends were 5 bases for V and 7 bases for J; bases not matched to a gene: 7. The CDR3 sequence: CASSPVASGTQYF. The CDR3 region has the DNA TGTGCCAGCAGCCCCGTGGCTAGCGGGACCCAGTACTTC.

This clone was observed a single time. V gene TRBV5-1 combines with J gene TRBJ2-7, with 10 bases identical to TRBD2. Germline CDR1 and CDR2: SGHRS and YFSETQ. This CDR3 spans 14 amino acids. V shed 2 bases and J 5 bases; nucleotides not matched to a gene: 4. For the CDR3, the DNA is TGCGCCAGCAGCTTCGGGACTAGCGACAACGAGCAGTACTTC. It specifies CASSFGTSDNEQYF.

The chain uses TRBV10-3 and TRBJ2-5; no firm D call. The germline V gene encodes CDR1 ENHRY and CDR2 SYGVKD. The germline V and J ends were trimmed by 0 bases and 0 bases, with 5 bases remaining between them. The CDR3 sequence is 14 residues long. The CDR3 nucleotides read TGTGCCATCAGTGAGTCGGGGAACCAAGAGACCCAGTACTTC. Residues: CAISESGNQETQYF.

The genes are TRBV25-1 and TRBJ2-3, with D hard to call. The CDR3 runs to 17 residues. Trimming removed 0 bases at V and 2 bases at J, with 15 bases between. Germline V CDR1 and CDR2: MGHDK, SYGVNS. The CDR3 DNA is TGTGCCAGCAGTGAATATGGTAGGCCCCCAATCACAGATACGCAGTATTTT. Protein: CASSEYGRPPITDTQYF. The complete variable domain, with remaining parts taken from reference TRBV25-1 and TRBJ2-3, reads EADIYQTPRYLVIGTGKKITLECSQTMGHDKMYWYQQDPGMELHLIHYSYGVNSTEKGDLSSESTVSRIRTEHFPLTLESARPSHTSQYLCASSEYGRPPITDTQYFGPGTRLTVL.

The gene calls are TRBV27 and TRBJ2-5; TRBD1 or TRBD2 may be the D gene (5 bases each). The CDR3 contains 13 residues. V lost 0 bases and J 8 bases, leaving 10 bases between the germline ends. Germline CDR1 and CDR2: MNHEY and SMNVEV (reference sequence). CDR3 DNA: TGTGCCAGCAGTTTATCCGGGACGAATACCCAGTACTTC. Its translation is CASSLSGTNTQYF.

Note on this clone: This same CDR3 is encoded by further DNA sequences in the sample. This chain joins TRBV18 and TRBJ2-7; 7 nucleotides agree with TRBD2. The germline V gene encodes CDR1 KGHSH and CDR2 LQKENI. The CDR3 consists of 11 residues. J lost 7 bases, V lost 3 bases, and 0 bases had no gene match. CDR3 DNA sequence: TGTGCCAGCTCACCGGGAGGGGAGCAGTACTTC. It translates to CASSPGGEQYF.

This chain connects TRBV7-9 to TRBJ1-1; D is unresolved. The CDR3 is made up of 12 amino acids. Germline assignment: CDR1 SEHNR and CDR2 FQNEAQ (reference sequence). V lost 1 base and J lost 6, with 6 bases in between. CDR3 bases: TGTGCCAGCAGCTTAGGGAGTTCTGAAGCTTTCTTT. The encoded protein is CASSLGSSEAFF.

The rearrangement uses TRBV11-1 and TRBJ1-2, with D hard to call. The germline gives CDR1 SGHAT, CDR2 FQDESV (reference sequence). V was cut by 5 bases and J by 1 base, with 11 bases left in between. This CDR3 region has 14 residues. The CDR3 coding sequence is TGTGCCAGCAGCCCCGGGCAGCTTAACTATGGCTACACCTTC. This sequence encodes CASSPGQLNYGYTF.